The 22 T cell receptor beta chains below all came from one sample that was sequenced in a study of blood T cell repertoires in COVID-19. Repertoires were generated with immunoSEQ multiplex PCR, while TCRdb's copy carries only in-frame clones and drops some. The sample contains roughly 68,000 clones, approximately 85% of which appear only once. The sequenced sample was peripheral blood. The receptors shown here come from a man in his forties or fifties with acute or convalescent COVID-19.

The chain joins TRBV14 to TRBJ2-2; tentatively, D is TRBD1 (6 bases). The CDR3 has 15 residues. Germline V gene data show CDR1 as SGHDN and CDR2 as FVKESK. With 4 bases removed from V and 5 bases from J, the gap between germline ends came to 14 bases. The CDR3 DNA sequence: TGTGCCAGCAGCCGCTGGGACATACTTACCGGGGAGCTGTTTTTT. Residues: CASSRWDILTGELFF.

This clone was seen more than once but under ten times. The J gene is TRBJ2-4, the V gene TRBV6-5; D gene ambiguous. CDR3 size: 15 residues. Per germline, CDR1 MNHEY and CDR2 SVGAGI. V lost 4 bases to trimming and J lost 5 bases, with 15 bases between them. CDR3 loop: CASSSGWATENIQYF. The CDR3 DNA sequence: TGTGCCAGCAGTTCAGGATGGGCAACTGAAAACATTCAGTACTTC.

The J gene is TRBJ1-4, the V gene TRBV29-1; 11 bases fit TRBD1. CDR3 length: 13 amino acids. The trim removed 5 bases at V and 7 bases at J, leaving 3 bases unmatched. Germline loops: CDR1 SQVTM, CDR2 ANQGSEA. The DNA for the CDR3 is TGCAGCGTTTCCGGGACAGGGGGTGAAAAACTGTTTTTT. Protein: CSVSGTGGEKLFF.

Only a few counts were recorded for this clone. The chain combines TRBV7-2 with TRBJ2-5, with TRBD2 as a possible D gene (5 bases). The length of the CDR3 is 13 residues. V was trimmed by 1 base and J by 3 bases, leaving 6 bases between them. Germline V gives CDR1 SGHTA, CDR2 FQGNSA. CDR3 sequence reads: CASSLVGEETQYF. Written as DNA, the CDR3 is TGTGCCAGCAGCTTAGTCGGGGAAGAGACCCAGTACTTC.

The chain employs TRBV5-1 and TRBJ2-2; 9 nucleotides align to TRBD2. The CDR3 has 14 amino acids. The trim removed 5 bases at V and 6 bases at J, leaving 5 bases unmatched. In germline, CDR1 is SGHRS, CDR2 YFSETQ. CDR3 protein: CASSSGLAAGELFF. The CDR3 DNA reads TGCGCCAGCAGTTCGGGACTAGCTGCCGGGGAGCTGTTTTTT.

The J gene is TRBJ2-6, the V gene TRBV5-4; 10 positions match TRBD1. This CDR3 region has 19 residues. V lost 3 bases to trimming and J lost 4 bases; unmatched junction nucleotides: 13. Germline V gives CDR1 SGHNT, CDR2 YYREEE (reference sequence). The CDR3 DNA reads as TGTGCCAGCAGCTCGACCCAAGGACAGGGGGGAACAGGGGCCAACGTCCTGACTTTC. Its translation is CASSSTQGQGGTGANVLTF.

CDR3 amino acids: CASGGILAKNIQYF. DNA of the CDR3: TGTGCCAGCGGGGGGATTTTAGCCAAAAACATTCAGTACTTC. The gene calls are TRBV11-2 and TRBJ2-4, with D maybe TRBD2 (6 bases). The CDR3 is 14 amino acids. Germline CDR1 SGHAT, CDR2 FQNNGV. Deletions cut 8 bases from V and 0 bases from J, with 11 bases between.

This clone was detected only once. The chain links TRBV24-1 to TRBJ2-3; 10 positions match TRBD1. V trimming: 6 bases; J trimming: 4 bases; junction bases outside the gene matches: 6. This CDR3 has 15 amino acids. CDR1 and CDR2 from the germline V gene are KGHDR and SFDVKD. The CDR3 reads CATSRGQGNSDTQYF. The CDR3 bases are TGTGCCACCAGTAGGGGACAGGGGAATTCAGATACGCAGTATTTT.

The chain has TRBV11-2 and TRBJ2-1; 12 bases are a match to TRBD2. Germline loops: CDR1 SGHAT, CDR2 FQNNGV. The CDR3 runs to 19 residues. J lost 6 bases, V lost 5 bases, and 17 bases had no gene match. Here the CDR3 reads CASSISRGLAGGPLNEQFF. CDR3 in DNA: TGTGCCAGCAGCATCAGTAGGGGTCTAGCGGGGGGGCCACTCAATGAGCAGTTCTTC.

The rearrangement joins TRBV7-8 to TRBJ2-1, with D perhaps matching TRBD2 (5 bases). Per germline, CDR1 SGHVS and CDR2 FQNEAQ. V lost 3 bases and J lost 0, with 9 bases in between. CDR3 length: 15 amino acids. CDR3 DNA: TGTGCCAGCAGCTTCCGGGGTAGCTCCTACAATGAGCAGTTCTTC. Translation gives CASSFRGSSYNEQFF.

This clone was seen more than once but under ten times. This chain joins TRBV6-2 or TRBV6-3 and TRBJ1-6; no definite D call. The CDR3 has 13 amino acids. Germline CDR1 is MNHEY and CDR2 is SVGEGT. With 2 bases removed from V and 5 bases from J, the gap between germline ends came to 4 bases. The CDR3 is CASSYLHNSPLHF. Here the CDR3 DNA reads TGTGCCAGCAGTTACCTACATAATTCACCCCTCCACTTT.

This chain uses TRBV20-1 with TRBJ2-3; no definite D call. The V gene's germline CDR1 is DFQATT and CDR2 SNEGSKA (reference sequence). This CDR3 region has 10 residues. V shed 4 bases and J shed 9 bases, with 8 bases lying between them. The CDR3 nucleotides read TGCAGTGCTACCAACAAAACGCAGTATTTT. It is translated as CSATNKTQYF.

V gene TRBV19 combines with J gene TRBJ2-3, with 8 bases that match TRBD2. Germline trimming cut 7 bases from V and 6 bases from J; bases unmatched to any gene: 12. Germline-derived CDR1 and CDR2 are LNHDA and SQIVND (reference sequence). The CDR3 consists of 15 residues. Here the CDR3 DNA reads TGTGCCAGTACCCCGGGACTAGGGGTCATGGATACGCAGTATTTT. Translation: CASTPGLGVMDTQYF.

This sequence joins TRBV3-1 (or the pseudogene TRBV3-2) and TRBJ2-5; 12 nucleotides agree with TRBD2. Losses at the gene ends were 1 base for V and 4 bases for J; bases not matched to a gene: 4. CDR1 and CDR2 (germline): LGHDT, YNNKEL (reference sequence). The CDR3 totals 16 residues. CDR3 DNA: TGTGCCAGCAGCCAAGTACTAGCGGGAGGACTAGAGACCCAGTACTTC. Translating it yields CASSQVLAGGLETQYF.

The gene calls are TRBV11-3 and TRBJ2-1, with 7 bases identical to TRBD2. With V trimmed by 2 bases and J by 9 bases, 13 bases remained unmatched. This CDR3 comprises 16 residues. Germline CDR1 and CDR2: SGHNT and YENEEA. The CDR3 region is CASSLRASGTRGEQFF. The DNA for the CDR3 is TGTGCCAGCAGCTTACGGGCTAGCGGAACCCGGGGTGAGCAGTTCTTC.

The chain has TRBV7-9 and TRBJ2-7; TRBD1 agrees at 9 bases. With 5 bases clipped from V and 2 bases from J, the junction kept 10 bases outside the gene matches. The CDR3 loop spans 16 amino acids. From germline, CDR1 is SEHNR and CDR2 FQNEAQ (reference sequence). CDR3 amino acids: CASSPRTGVGAYEQYF. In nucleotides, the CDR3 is TGTGCCAGCAGCCCCAGGACAGGGGTCGGGGCCTACGAGCAGTACTTC.

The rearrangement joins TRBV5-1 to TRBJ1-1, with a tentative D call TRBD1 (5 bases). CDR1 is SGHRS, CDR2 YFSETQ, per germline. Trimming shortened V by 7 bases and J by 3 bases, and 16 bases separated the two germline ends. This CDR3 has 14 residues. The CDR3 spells CASGSQEGYTEAFF. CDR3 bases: TGCGCCAGCGGCTCACAGGAGGGATACACTGAAGCTTTCTTT.

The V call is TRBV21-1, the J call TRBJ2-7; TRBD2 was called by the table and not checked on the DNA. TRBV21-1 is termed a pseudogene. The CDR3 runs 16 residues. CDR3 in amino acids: CASSKVRTYCGYEQYV. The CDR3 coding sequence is TGTGCCAGCAGCAAAGTCCGCACCTACTGTGGCTACGAGCAGTACGTC.

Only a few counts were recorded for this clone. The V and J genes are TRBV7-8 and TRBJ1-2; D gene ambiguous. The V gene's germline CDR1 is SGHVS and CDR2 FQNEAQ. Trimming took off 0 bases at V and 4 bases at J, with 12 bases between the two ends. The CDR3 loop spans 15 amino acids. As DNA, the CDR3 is TGTGCCAGCAGCTTAGCGGTCGACATCCCCTATGGCTACACCTTC. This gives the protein CASSLAVDIPYGYTF.

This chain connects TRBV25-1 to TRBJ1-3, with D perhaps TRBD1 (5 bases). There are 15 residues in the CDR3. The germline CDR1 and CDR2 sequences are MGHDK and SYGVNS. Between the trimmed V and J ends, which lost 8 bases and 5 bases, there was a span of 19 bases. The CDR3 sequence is CASLAWGATRNTIYF. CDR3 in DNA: TGTGCCAGCTTAGCTTGGGGCGCAACTAGAAACACCATATATTTT.

The CDR3 region has the DNA TGCGCCAGCAGCCCAGAAACAGGGAGCTCCTACGAGCAGTACGTC. Its protein is CASSPETGSSYEQYV. This chain connects TRBV4-1 to TRBJ2-7, with a tentative D call TRBD1 (6 bases). Germline V lookup: CDR1 MGHRA, CDR2 YSYEKL. The germline V and J ends were trimmed by 4 bases and 0 bases, with 13 bases remaining between them. The CDR3 runs to 15 residues.

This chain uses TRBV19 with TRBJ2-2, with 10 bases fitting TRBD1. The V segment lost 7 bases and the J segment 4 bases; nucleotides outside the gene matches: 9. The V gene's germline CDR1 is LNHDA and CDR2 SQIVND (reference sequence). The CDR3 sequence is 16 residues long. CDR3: CASTGARTGGTGELFF. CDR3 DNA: TGTGCCAGTACCGGGGCCCGGACAGGGGGCACCGGGGAGCTGTTTTTT.